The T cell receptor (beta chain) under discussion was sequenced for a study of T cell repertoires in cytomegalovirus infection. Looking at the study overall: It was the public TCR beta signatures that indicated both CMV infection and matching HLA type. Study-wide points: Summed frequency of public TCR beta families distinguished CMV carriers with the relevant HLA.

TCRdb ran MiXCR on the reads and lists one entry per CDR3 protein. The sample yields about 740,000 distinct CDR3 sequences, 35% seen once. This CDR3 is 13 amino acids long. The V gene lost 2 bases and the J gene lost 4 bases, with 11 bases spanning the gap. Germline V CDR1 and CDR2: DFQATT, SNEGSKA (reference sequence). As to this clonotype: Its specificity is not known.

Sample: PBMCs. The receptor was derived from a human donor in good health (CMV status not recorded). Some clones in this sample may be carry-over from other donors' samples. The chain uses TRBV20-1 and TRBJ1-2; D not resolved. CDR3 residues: CSARLSPAYGYTF. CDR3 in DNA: TGCAGTGCTAGACTATCACCCGCCTATGGCTACACCTTC.